A selection of T cell receptor beta chains follows, all from one sample in a study of T cell repertoires in cytomegalovirus infection. Each CDR3 protein is one row after TCRdb ran MiXCR on the reads. The sample includes approximately 600,000 distinct CDR3 sequences, around 40% of them seen just once. These TCRs' antigens remain unknown. The input for sequencing was cultured PBMCs, taken from culture after CMV antigen stimulation. All receptors come from a human donor in good health (CMV status not recorded). Some clones in this sample may be carry-over from other donors' samples. The CDR3 runs from the conserved cysteine through the conserved F or W. The order of the fields is D gene, clone size, J gene, V gene, CDR3 DNA, CDR3 protein. A D gene is named only where the DNA matches it firmly. For some rows the clone size is stated as once, few or many, or as a class when expanded; others skip it.

NA | NA | TRBJ1-2 | TRBV6-5 | TGTGCCAGCAGTTACGGCCGTAGGGGCTATGGCTACACCTTC | CASSYGRRGYGYTF
NA | NA | TRBJ2-1 | TRBV20-1 | TGCAGTGCTAGAGACGTTGAATGGAATGCGCGGGAGCAGTTCTTC | CSARDVEWNAREQFF
NA | NA | TRBJ2-7 | TRBV7-2 | TGTGCCAGCAGCTCCACCTTTTACGAGCAGTACTTC | CASSSTFYEQYF
TRBD2 | NA | TRBJ2-1 | TRBV12-5 | TGTGCTAGTGGCCCCGGACTAGCGGGGAACAATGAGCAGTTCTTC | CASGPGLAGNNEQFF
NA | NA | TRBJ1-6 | TRBV23-1 | TGCGCCAGCAGTCAACGATCAGTCTATAATTCACCCCTCCACTTT | CASSQRSVYNSPLHF
TRBD2 | many | TRBJ2-7 | TRBV7-2 | TGTGCCAGCAGCCCCCGGGGTAGCGGGAGTGCCTACGAGCAGTACTTC | CASSPRGSGSAYEQYF
TRBD1 | NA | TRBJ1-6 | TRBV12-3/TRBV12-4 | TGTGCCAGCAGGCCGGGACAGTATTCACCCCTCCACTTT | CASRPGQYSPLHF
TRBD1 | once | TRBJ2-5 | TRBV7-1 | TGTGCCAGCAGCACTGCAGGGGGCGCGGGAGAGACCCAGTACTTC | CASSTAGGAGETQYF
NA | few | TRBJ2-3 | TRBV7-9 | TGTGCCAGCAGCTTAGGCCCAAGGGAAGATACGCAGTATTTT | CASSLGPREDTQYF
NA | NA | TRBJ1-5 | TRBV28 | TGTGCCAGCGGGGGGGCATCAAATCAGCCCCAGCATTTT | CASGGASNQPQHF
NA | few | TRBJ2-5 | TRBV7-2 | TGTGCCAGCAGCGTAAGGGGGGGGTCCGTCCCCCCATTTTGGGCCCAAGAGACCCAGTACTTC | CASSVRGGSVPPFWAQETQYF
NA | few | TRBJ1-1 | TRBV7-2 | TGTGCCAGCAGCTTTCGTGAGGGGAACACTGAAGCTTTCTTT | CASSFREGNTEAFF
TRBD2 | once | TRBJ2-1 | TRBV5-4 | TGTGCCAGCAGCTTGGTTACAAGCGGGAGCTACAATGAGCAGTTCTTC | CASSLVTSGSYNEQFF
TRBD1 | few | TRBJ2-7 | TRBV11-2 | TGTGCCAGCAGCTTACAGGGGGCCCTCGAGCAGTACTTC | CASSLQGALEQYF
NA | few | TRBJ2-5 | TRBV7-2 | TGTGCCAGCAGCTTCGCGGAAGAGACCCAGTACTTC | CASSFAEETQYF
NA | NA | TRBJ2-7 | TRBV11-2 | TGTGCCAGCAGCTTAGTTCAGGGAATCTACGAGCAGTACTTC | CASSLVQGIYEQYF
NA | NA | TRBJ1-2 | TRBV7-2 | TGTGCCAGCAGCTTATCATCTGAATACTATGGCTACACCTTC | CASSLSSEYYGYTF
NA | NA | TRBJ2-7 | TRBV27 | TGTGCCAGCAGTCCGACGTGGTACTACGAGCAGTACTTC | CASSPTWYYEQYF
NA | few | TRBJ1-6 | TRBV7-2 | TGTGCCAGCAGCTTAAGAGGACAGCCAGGTTCACCCCTCCACTTT | CASSLRGQPGSPLHF
NA | NA | TRBJ2-7 | TRBV6-2/TRBV6-3 | TGTGCCAGCAGCCTCACTTATAGCTACGAGCAGTACTTC | CASSLTYSYEQYF
NA | few | TRBJ1-1 | TRBV12-3/TRBV12-4 | TGTGCCAGCAGTTTTACAGGGATGGCTGAAGCTTTCTTT | CASSFTGMAEAFF
NA | NA | TRBJ2-7 | TRBV7-2 | TGTGCCAGCAGCTCGGGACCTACTGTATGGCACGAGCAGTACTTC | CASSSGPTVWHEQYF
NA | NA | TRBJ1-1 | TRBV28 | TGTGCCAGCAGTTTCGGGGGGGCGAACACTGAAGCTTTCTTT | CASSFGGANTEAFF
NA | few | TRBJ2-7 | TRBV5-1 | TGCGCCAGCAGTTTTTACGAGCAGTACTTC | CASSFYEQYF
NA | NA | TRBJ2-3 | TRBV6-1 | TGTGCCAGCAGTGAAAATTTAGGCAGGCGGGCCACAGATACGCAGTATTTT | CASSENLGRRATDTQYF
NA | NA | TRBJ2-7 | TRBV7-2 | TGTGCCAGCAGGCTAACTAGCCGTTTTGAGCAGTACTTC | CASRLTSRFEQYF
NA | NA | TRBJ2-7 | TRBV20-1 | TGCAGTGCTAGAGAGCCCACCCACGAGCAGTACTTC | CSAREPTHEQYF
NA | NA | TRBJ2-2 | TRBV19 | TGTGCCAGTAGTATCGGAGTTGGCGGGGAGCTGTTTTTT | CASSIGVGGELFF
NA | NA | TRBJ2-3 | TRBV6-1 | TGTGCCAGCAGTGAATCGTACGCAGATACGCAGTATTTT | CASSESYADTQYF
NA | many | TRBJ2-5 | TRBV7-2 | TGTGCCAGCAGCTTGAATAGCGGCCCGAGGAAGACCCAGTACTTC | CASSLNSGPRKTQYF
TRBD2 | NA | TRBJ2-3 | TRBV6-6 | TGTGCCGTCACTAGCGGGAGGGCTTTTGTCGCAGATACGCAGTATTTT | CAVTSGRAFVADTQYF
NA | NA | TRBJ2-7 | TRBV11-2 | TGTGCCAGCAGCTTAGTCTCGGGGATCACATACGAGCAGTACTTC | CASSLVSGITYEQYF
NA | NA | TRBJ2-7 | TRBV7-2 | TGTGCCAGCAGAGGGGGAGTAGGAATCTCCTACGAGCAGTACTTC | CASRGGVGISYEQYF
NA | NA | TRBJ2-3 | TRBV5-5 | TGTGCCAGCAGCTTGGCTAACGGGGATACGCAGTATTTT | CASSLANGDTQYF
NA | NA | TRBJ2-7 | TRBV7-2 | TGTGCCAGCAGGGGGGTAAGGGGGGAATACTTC | CASRGVRGEYF
NA | many | TRBJ2-6 | TRBV7-2 | TGTGCCAGCAGCTTAGGCCCCCCCTCGGTGGCCAACGTCCTGACTTTC | CASSLGPPSVANVLTF
NA | NA | TRBJ1-3 | TRBV7-8 | TGTGCCAGCAGCTTAATGCTAGGGGGGAGGTCTGGAAACACCATATATTTT | CASSLMLGGRSGNTIYF
NA | few | TRBJ2-5 | TRBV4-1 | TGCGCCAGCAGCCAAGATGACCAAGAGACCCAGTACTTC | CASSQDDQETQYF